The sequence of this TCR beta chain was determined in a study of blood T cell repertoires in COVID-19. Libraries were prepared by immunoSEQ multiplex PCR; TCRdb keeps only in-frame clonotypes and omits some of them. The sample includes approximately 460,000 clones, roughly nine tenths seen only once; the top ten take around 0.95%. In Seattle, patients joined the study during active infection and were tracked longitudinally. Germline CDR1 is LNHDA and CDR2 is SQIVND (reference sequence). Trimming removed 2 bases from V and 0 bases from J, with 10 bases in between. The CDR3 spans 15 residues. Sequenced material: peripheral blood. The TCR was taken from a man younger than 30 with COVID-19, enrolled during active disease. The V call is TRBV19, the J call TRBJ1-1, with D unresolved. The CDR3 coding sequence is TGTGCCAGTAGTATACATAGCGGTTTGAACACTGAAGCTTTCTTT. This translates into CASSIHSGLNTEAFF.